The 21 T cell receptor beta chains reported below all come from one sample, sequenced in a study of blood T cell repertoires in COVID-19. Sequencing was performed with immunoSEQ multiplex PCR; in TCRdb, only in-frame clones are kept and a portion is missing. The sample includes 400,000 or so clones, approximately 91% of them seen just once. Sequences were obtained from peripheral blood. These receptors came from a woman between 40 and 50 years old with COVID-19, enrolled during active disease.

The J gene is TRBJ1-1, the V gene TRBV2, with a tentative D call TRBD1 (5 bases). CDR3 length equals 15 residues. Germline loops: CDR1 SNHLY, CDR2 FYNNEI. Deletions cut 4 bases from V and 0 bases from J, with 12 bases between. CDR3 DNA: TGTGCCAGCAGTGTCACAGGCCTCATGAACACTGAAGCTTTCTTT. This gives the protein CASSVTGLMNTEAFF.

CDR3 sequence: CASSQRHWAGVDTEAFF. The CDR3 DNA is TGCGCCAGCAGCCAACGTCATTGGGCAGGGGTGGACACTGAAGCTTTCTTT. V gene TRBV4-3 combines with J gene TRBJ1-1; D may be TRBD1 (6 bases). The V end lost 2 bases, the J end lost 3 bases, and 19 bases lay between the germline ends. The CDR3 loop spans 17 amino acids. Per the germline V gene, CDR1 is LGHNA and CDR2 is YSLEER.

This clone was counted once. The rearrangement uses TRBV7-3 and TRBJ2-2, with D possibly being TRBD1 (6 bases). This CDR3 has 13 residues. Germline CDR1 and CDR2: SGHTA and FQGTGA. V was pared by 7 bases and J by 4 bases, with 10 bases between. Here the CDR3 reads CASKQGSTGELFF. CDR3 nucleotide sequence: TGTGCCAGCAAGCAGGGGTCCACCGGGGAGCTGTTTTTT. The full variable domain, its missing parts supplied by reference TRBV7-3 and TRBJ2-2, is GAGVSQTPSNKVTEKGKYVELRCDPISGHTALYWYRQSLGQGPEFLIYFQGTGAADDSGLPNDRFFAVRPEGSVSTLKIQRTERGDSAVYLCASKQGSTGELFFGEGSRLTVL.

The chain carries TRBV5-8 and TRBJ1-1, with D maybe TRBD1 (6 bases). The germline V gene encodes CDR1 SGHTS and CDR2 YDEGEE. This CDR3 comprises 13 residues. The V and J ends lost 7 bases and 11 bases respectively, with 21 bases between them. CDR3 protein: CASDPRRGGQAFF. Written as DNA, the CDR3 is TGTGCCAGCGACCCCCGGAGGGGGGGCCAGGCTTTCTTT. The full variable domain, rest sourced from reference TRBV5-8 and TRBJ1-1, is EAGVTQSPTHLIKTRGQQATLRCSPISGHTSVYWYQQALGLGLQFLLWYDEGEERNRGNFPPRFSGRQFPNYSSELNVNALELEDSALYLCASDPRRGGQAFFGQGTRLTVV.

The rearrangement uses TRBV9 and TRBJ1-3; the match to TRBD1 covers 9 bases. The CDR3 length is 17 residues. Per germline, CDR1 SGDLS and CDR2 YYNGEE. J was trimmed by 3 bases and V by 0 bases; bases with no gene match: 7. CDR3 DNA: TGTGCCAGCAGCGTAGAAGGGACAGGGCCTCTTGGAAACACCATATATTTT. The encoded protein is CASSVEGTGPLGNTIYF. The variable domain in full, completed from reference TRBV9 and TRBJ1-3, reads DSGVTQTPKHLITATGQRVTLRCSPRSGDLSVYWYQQSLDQGLQFLIQYYNGEERAKGNILERFSAQQFPDLHSELNLSSLELGDSALYFCASSVEGTGPLGNTIYFGEGSWLTVV.

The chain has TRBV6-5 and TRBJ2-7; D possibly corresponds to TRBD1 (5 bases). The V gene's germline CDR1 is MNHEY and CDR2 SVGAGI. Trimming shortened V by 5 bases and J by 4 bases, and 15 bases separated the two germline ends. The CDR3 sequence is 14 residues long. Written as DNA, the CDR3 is TGTGCCAGCAGTCGAACCCGGCAGGGTTACGAGCAGTACTTC. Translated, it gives CASSRTRQGYEQYF.

CDR3 bases: TGTGCCAGTAGTATCTCCCCGGCGACAATCAACACCTTC. Its protein is CASSISPATINTF. The V gene is TRBV19, the J gene TRBJ1-2; D remains unclear. V shed 3 bases and J shed 12 bases, with 17 bases lying between them. The CDR3 consists of 13 residues. Looked up from germline, CDR1 is LNHDA and CDR2 is SQIVND (reference sequence).

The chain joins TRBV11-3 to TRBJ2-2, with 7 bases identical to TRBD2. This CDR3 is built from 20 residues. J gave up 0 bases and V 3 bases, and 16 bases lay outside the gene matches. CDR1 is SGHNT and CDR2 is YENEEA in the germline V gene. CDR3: CASSLAWVPWGGTNTGELFF. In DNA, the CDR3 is TGTGCCAGCAGCTTGGCATGGGTCCCTTGGGGGGGAACGAACACCGGGGAGCTGTTTTTT.

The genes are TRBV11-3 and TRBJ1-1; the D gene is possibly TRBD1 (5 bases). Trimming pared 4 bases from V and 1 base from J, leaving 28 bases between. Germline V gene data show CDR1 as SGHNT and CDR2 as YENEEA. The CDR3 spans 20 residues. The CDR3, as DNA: TGTGCCAGCAGCTCGTCCAGGCCTGGGGGGGGAAACAATACGAACACTGAAGCTTTCTTT. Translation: CASSSSRPGGGNNTNTEAFF.

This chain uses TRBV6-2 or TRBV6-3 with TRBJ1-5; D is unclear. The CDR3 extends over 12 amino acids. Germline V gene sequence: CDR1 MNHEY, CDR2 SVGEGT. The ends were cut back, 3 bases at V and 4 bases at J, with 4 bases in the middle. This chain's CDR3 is CASSYTNQPQHF. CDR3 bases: TGTGCCAGCAGTTATACTAATCAGCCCCAGCATTTT.

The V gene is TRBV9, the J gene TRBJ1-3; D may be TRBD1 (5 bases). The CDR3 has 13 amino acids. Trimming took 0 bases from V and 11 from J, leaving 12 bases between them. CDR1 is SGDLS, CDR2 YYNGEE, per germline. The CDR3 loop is CASSVGGDSAIYF. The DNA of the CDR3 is TGTGCCAGCAGCGTAGGGGGGGACTCCGCCATATATTTT. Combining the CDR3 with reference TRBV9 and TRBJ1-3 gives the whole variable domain DSGVTQTPKHLITATGQRVTLRCSPRSGDLSVYWYQQSLDQGLQFLIQYYNGEERAKGNILERFSAQQFPDLHSELNLSSLELGDSALYFCASSVGGDSAIYFGEGSWLTVV.

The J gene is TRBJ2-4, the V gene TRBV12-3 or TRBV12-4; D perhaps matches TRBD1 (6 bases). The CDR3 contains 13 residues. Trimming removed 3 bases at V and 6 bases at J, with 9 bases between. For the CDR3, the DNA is TGTGCCAGCAGTTTTGGCAGGGGAAACATTCAGTACTTC. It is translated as CASSFGRGNIQYF.

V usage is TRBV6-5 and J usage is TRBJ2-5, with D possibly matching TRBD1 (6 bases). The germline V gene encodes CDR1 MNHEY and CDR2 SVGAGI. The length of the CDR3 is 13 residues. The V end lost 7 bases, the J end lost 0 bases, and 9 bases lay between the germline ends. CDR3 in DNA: TGTGCCAGCACCCAGGGGAACCAAGAGACCCAGTACTTC. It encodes CASTQGNQETQYF.

The CDR3 spells CASSLVLGVAGELFF. The CDR3 coding sequence is TGTGCCAGCAGCTTAGTGTTAGGGGTGGCCGGGGAGCTGTTTTTT. This chain joins TRBV11-2 and TRBJ2-2; possible D gene TRBD1, 5 bases. V was pared by 1 base and J by 6 bases, with 12 bases between. From germline, CDR1 is SGHAT and CDR2 FQNNGV. There are 15 residues in the CDR3.

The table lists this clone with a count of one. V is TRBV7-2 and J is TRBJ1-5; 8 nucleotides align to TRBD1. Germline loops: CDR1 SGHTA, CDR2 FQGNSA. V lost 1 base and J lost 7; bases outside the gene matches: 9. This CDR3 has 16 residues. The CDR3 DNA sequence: TGTGCCAGCAGCTTAGGGACCAGGACAGGGACCCAGCCCCAGCATTTT. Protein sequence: CASSLGTRTGTQPQHF. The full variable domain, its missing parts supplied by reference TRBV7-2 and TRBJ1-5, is GAGVSQSPSNKVTEKGKDVELRCDPISGHTALYWYRQSLGQGLEFLIYFQGNSAPDKSGLPSDRFSAERTGGSVSTLTIQRTQQEDSAVYLCASSLGTRTGTQPQHFGDGTRLSIL.

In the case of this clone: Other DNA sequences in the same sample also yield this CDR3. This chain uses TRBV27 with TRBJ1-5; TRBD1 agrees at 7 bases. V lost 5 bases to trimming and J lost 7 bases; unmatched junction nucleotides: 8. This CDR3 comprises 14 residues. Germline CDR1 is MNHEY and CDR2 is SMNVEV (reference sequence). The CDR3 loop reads CASSPRQGRQPQHF. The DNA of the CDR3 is TGTGCCAGCAGTCCAAGACAGGGTCGGCAGCCCCAGCATTTT.

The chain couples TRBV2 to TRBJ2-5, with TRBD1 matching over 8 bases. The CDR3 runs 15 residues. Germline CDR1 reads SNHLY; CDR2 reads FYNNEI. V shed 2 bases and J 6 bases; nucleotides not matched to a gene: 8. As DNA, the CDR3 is TGTGCCAGCAGTGAATCTTGGGACAGGTCTCAGACCCAGTACTTC. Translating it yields CASSESWDRSQTQYF.

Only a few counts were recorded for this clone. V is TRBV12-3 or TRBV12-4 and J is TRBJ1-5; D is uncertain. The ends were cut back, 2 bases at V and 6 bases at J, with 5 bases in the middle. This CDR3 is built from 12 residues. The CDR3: CASSLNSQPQHF. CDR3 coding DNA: TGTGCCAGCAGTTTAAACAGTCAGCCCCAGCATTTT.

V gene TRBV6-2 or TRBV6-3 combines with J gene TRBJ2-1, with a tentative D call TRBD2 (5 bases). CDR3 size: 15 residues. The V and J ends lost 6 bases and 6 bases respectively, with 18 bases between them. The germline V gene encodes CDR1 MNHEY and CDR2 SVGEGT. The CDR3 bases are TGTGCCAGCAGCCAGATGTGGGAGTCCGGCAATGAGCAGTTCTTC. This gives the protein CASSQMWESGNEQFF.

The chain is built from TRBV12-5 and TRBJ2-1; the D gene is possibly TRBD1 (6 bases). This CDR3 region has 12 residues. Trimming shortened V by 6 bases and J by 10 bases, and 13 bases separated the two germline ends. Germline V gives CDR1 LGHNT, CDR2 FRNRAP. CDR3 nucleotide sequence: TGTGCTAGTGGGACCTTGGACAGAGAGCAGTTCTTC. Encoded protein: CASGTLDREQFF.

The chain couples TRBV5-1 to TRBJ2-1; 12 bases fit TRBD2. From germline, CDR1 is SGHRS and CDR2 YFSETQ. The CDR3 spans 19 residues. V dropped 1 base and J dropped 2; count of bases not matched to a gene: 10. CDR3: CASSLWSSGGAKTYNEQFF. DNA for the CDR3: TGCGCCAGCAGCTTGTGGTCTAGCGGGGGGGCCAAGACCTACAATGAGCAGTTCTTC.